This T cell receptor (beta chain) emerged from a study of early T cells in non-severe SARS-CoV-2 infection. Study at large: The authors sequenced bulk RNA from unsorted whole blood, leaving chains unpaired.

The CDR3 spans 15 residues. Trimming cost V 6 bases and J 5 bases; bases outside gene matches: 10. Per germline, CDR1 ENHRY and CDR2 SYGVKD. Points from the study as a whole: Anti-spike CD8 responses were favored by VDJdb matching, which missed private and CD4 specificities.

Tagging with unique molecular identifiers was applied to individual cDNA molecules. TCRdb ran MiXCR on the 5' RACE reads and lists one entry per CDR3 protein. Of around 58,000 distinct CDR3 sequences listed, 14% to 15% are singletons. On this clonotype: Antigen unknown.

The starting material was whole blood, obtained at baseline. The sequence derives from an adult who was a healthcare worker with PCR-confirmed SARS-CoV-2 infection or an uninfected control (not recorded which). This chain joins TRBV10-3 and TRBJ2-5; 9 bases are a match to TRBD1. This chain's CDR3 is CAISDWDRVNETQYF. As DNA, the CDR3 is TGTGCCATCAGCGATTGGGACAGGGTGAATGAGACCCAGTACTTC.